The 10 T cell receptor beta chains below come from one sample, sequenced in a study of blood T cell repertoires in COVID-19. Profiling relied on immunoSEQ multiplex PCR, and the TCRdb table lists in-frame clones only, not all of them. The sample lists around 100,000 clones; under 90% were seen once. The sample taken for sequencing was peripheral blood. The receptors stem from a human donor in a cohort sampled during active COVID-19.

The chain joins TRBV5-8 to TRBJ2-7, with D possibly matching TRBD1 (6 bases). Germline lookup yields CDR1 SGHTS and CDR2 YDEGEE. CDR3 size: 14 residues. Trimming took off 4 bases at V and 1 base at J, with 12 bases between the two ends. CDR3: CASSPRGRSYEQYF. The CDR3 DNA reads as TGTGCCAGCAGCCCGAGGGGGAGATCCTACGAGCAGTACTTC.

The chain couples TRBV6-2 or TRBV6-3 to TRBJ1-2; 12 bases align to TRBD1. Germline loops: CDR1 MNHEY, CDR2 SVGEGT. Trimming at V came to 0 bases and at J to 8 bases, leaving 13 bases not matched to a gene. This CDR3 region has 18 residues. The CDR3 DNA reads TGTGCCAGCAGTTACTCCCCCGGGACAGGGGGCAAGAAGGGCGGCTACACCTTC. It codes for CASSYSPGTGGKKGGYTF.

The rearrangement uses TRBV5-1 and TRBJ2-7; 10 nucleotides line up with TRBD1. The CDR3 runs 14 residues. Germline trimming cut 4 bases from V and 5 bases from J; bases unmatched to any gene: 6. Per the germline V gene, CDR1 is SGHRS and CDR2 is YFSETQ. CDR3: CASSPGQGVDEQYF. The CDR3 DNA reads TGCGCCAGCAGCCCCGGACAGGGGGTGGACGAGCAGTACTTC.

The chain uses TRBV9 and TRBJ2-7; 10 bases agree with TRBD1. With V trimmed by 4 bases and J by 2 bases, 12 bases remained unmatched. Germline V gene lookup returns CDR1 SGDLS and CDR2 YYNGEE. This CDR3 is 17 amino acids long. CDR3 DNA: TGTGCCAGCAGCCGGAGGGGGGGGACAGGGGTACCCTACGAGCAGTACTTC. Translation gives CASSRRGGTGVPYEQYF. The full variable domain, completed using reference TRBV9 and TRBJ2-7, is DSGVTQTPKHLITATGQRVTLRCSPRSGDLSVYWYQQSLDQGLQFLIQYYNGEERAKGNILERFSAQQFPDLHSELNLSSLELGDSALYFCASSRRGGTGVPYEQYFGPGTRLTVT.

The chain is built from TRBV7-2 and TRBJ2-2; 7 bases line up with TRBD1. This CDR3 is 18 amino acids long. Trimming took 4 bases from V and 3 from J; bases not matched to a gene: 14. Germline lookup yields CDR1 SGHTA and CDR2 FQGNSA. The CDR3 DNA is TGTGCCAGCAGCTCTAACCCCCGGGCAGGGGGATACACCGGGGAGCTGTTTTTT. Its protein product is CASSSNPRAGGYTGELFF.

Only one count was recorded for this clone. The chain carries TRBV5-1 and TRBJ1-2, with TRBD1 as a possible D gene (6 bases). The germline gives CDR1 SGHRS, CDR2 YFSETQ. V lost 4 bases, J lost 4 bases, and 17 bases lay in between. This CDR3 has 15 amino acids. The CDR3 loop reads CASSPDSTGFYGYTF. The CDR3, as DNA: TGCGCCAGCAGCCCCGATTCTACAGGGTTCTATGGCTACACCTTC.

The CDR3 sequence is CASSLVGQSYNEQFF. Written as DNA, the CDR3 is TGTGCCAGCAGCTTGGTTGGACAGTCCTACAATGAGCAGTTCTTC. This rearrangement joins TRBV5-5 to TRBJ2-1, with D perhaps TRBD1 (6 bases). Trimming stripped 0 bases from V and 1 base from J, with 8 bases between. This CDR3 contains 15 residues. From germline, CDR1 is SGHKS and CDR2 YYEKEE (reference sequence).

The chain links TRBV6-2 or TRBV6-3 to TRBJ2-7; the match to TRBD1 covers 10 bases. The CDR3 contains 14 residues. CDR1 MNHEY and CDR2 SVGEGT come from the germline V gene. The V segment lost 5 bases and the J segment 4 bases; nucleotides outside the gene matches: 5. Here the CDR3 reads CASSPTGGRYEQYF. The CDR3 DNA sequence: TGTGCCAGCAGTCCGACAGGGGGCAGGTACGAGCAGTACTTC.

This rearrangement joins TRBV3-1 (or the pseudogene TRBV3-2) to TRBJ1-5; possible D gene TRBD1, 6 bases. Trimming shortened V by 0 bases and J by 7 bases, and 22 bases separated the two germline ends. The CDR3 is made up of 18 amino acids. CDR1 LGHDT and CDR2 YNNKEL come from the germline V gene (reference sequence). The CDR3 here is CASSQDYGGDTRSQPQHF. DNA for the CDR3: TGTGCCAGCAGCCAAGATTATGGGGGGGACACCAGATCCCAGCCCCAGCATTTT.

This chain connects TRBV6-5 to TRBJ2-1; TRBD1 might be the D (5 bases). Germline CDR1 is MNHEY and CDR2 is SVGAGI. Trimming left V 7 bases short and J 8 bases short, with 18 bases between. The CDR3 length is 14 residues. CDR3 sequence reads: CASTQHPWGDEQFF. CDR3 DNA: TGTGCCAGCACTCAGCATCCATGGGGCGATGAGCAGTTCTTC.